These T cell receptor beta chains were read from a single sample in a study of OX40 agonist ivuxolimab in advanced cancers. TCRdb's copy holds only in-frame clones and misses some; the assay was immunoSEQ multiplex PCR. The sample shows around 98,000 clones, approximately 88% of them seen only once. The sequencing used CD4+ or CD8+ T cells sorted from blood, collected in a trial of the OX40 agonist ivuxolimab. These receptors were collected from an adult with an advanced solid tumor such as melanoma, head and neck, liver or kidney cancer. Both conserved end residues are part of each CDR3. The D gene is left open where the match is weak. Size values are once, few and many counts, or a class for expanded clones, and some rows have none.

abundance	v_gene	len	j_gene	d_gene	CDR3nt	CDR3aa
.	TRBV5-1	15	TRBJ1-4	.	TGCGCCAGCAGCTTCATAGGGAGATCTGATGAAAAACTGTTTTTT	CASSFIGRSDEKLFF
few	TRBV14	14	TRBJ1-1	.	TGTGCCAGCAGCCCCACGACAGATGGCACTGAAGCTTTCTTT	CASSPTTDGTEAFF
.	TRBV7-2	13	TRBJ1-4	.	TGTGCCAGCAGCCGCCGGGACACTGAAAAACTGTTTTTT	CASSRRDTEKLFF
.	TRBV11-2	15	TRBJ2-1	.	TGTGCCAGCAGCTTAGCGGGAGCCCTGGACAATGAGCAGTTCTTC	CASSLAGALDNEQFF
.	TRBV11-2	15	TRBJ2-1	.	TGTGCCAGCAGCTCCGTACCGGGCAGGGAGATAGGGCAGTTCTTC	CASSSVPGREIGQFF
.	TRBV5-1	18	TRBJ2-3	TRBD2	TGCGCCAGCAGCTCATTAGCGGGGGGCCTGAGGTACACAGATACGCAGTATTTT	CASSSLAGGLRYTDTQYF
.	TRBV19	15	TRBJ1-4	TRBD1	TGTGCCAGTAGGCCTTCCGGGACAGGCACTGAAAAACTGTTTTTT	CASRPSGTGTEKLFF
.	TRBV5-1	14	TRBJ1-5	.	TGCGCCAGCAGCTTTAGGGGGGGCAATCAGCCCCAGCATTTT	CASSFRGGNQPQHF
few	TRBV28	16	TRBJ1-2	TRBD1	TGTGCCAGCAGCCTGACCCAGGGGGCGATAGGCTATGGCTACACCTTC	CASSLTQGAIGYGYTF
.	TRBV18	14	TRBJ1-1	.	TGTGCCAGCTCACCAACCAGGCGGTCCACTGAAGCTTTCTTT	CASSPTRRSTEAFF
.	TRBV2	12	TRBJ2-7	.	TGTGCCAGCAGTTCAGAGTCCTACGAGCAGTACTTC	CASSSESYEQYF
.	TRBV15	18	TRBJ1-3	TRBD1	TGTGCCACCAGCAGAGACGGGTCGGACAGGGGTAGAGGAAACACCATATATTTT	CATSRDGSDRGRGNTIYF
.	TRBV5-1	13	TRBJ2-3	.	TGCGCCAGCAGCTGGGGTAGCGGAGATACGCAGTATTTT	CASSWGSGDTQYF
.	TRBV10-3	13	TRBJ1-2	.	TGTGCCATCAGTGAGCCCGTGCGGATGGGCTACACCTTC	CAISEPVRMGYTF
once	TRBV27	16	TRBJ1-1	.	TGTGCCAGCAGTTTATATCTCGGGGCAATGAACACTGAAGCTTTCTTT	CASSLYLGAMNTEAFF
.	TRBV11-3	17	TRBJ2-1	.	TGTGCCAGCAGCTTAGGGGGTTTTAGGCCTCCTCTGGGAGAGCAGTTCTTC	CASSLGGFRPPLGEQFF
.	TRBV7-2	15	TRBJ1-6	.	TGTGCCAGCAGCTTTGGGCAGGCTTCGAATTCACCCCTCCACTTT	CASSFGQASNSPLHF
.	TRBV4-2	14	TRBJ2-5	.	TGTGCCAGCAGCCAAGATTATAGGTCGGAGACCCAGTACTTC	CASSQDYRSETQYF
.	TRBV5-1	14	TRBJ2-2	TRBD1	TGCGCCAGCAGCTGGGGACAGGGGGCCGGGGAGCTGTTTTTT	CASSWGQGAGELFF
.	TRBV27	16	TRBJ1-2	.	TGTGCCAGCAGTCCGCCTCGTAGGACAAGAAACTATGGCTACACCTTC	CASSPPRRTRNYGYTF
once	TRBV6-5	14	TRBJ2-7	.	TGTGCCAGCAGCTTTAGGAGGGGGGACTACGAGCAGTACTTC	CASSFRRGDYEQYF
few	TRBV25-1	12	TRBJ1-6	.	TGTGCCAGCAGAAGGACTGGCGTATCCCTCCACTTT	CASRRTGVSLHF
.	TRBV6-6	15	TRBJ2-7	TRBD1	TGTGCCAGCAGTTCCGACAGGGCTTACTCCTACGAGCAGTACTTC	CASSSDRAYSYEQYF
once	TRBV20-1	11	TRBJ2-5	.	TGCAGTGCGGGACCTGCGGAGACCCAGTACTTC	CSAGPAETQYF
.	TRBV7-2	16	TRBJ1-5	TRBD1	TGTGCCAGCCGCTCGGAAGGGGCCGGACAGGTTCAGCCCCAGCATTTT	CASRSEGAGQVQPQHF
.	TRBV18	14	TRBJ2-7	.	TGTGCCAGCTCACGGGACAGCGGGACAGGCGAGCAGTACTTC	CASSRDSGTGEQYF
.	TRBV5-1	15	TRBJ2-1	TRBD1	TGCGCCAGCAGCTTGGATTGGACAGGGTCCAATGAGCAGTTCTTC	CASSLDWTGSNEQFF
.	TRBV5-1	14	TRBJ1-2	.	TGCGCCAGCAACCCCCAGGGAAGAAACTATGGCTACACCTTC	CASNPQGRNYGYTF
.	TRBV7-9	15	TRBJ2-3	TRBD1	TGTGCCAGCAGCTCAAACAGGGGGCCTACAGATACGCAGTATTTT	CASSSNRGPTDTQYF
.	TRBV2	14	TRBJ2-1	.	TGTGCCAGCATTCCGGACTCCCGAAAACCTAAACGGTTCTTC	CASIPDSRKPKRFF
few	TRBV19	14	TRBJ2-1	.	TGTGCCAGTATGGGGAACCCCCCTGTCAATGAGCAGTTCTTC	CASMGNPPVNEQFF
.	TRBV18	16	TRBJ2-2	.	TGTGCCAGCTCCCCCTTATCGCAGGAAAACACCGGGGAGCTGTTTTTT	CASSPLSQENTGELFF
.	TRBV12-5	13	TRBJ1-2	.	TGTGCTAGTGCCCTATGGGGCCCTTATGGCTACACCTTC	CASALWGPYGYTF